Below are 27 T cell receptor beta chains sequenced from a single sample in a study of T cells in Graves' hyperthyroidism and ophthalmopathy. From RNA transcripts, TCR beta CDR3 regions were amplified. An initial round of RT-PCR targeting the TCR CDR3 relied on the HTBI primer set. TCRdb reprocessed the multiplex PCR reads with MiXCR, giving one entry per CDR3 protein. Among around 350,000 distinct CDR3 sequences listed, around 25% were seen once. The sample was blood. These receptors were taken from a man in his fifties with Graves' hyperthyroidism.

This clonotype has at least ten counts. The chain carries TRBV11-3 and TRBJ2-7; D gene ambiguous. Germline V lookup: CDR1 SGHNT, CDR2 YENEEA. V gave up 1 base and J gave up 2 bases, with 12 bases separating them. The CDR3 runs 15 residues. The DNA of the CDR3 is TGTGCCAGCAGCTTAGGCAGCAGATCTACCTACGAGCAGTACTTC. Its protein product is CASSLGSRSTYEQYF. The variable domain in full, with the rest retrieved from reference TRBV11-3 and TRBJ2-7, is EAGVVQSPRYKIIEKKQPVAFWCNPISGHNTLYWYLQNLGQGPELLIRYENEEAVDDSQLPKDRFSAERLKGVDSTLKIQPAELGDSAVYLCASSLGSRSTYEQYFGPGTRLTVT.

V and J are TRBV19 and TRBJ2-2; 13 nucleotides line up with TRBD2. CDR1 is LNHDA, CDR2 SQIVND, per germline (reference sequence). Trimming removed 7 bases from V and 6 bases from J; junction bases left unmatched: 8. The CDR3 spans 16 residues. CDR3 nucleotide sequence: TGTGCCAGTAAGGTACTAGCGGGAGGGCCCTCCGGGGAGCTGTTTTTT. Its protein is CASKVLAGGPSGELFF.

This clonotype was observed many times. CDR3 bases: TGTGCCATCAGTGGTCCCGGGACAGGGTACGAGCAGTACTTC. Translating gives CAISGPGTGYEQYF. The chain has TRBV10-3 and TRBJ2-7; 9 positions match TRBD1. CDR1 is ENHRY, CDR2 SYGVKD, per germline. The trim removed 4 bases at V and 4 bases at J, leaving 5 bases unmatched. This CDR3 has 14 amino acids.

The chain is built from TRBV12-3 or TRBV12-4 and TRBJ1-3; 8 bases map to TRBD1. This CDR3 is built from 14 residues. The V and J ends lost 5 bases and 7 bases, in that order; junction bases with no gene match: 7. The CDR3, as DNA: TGTGCCAGCAGTCCTACAGGGGGAAGTAACACCATATATTTT. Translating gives CASSPTGGSNTIYF.

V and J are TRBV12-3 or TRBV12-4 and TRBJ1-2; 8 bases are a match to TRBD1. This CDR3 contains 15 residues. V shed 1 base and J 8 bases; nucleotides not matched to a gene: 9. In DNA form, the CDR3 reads TGTGCCAGCAGTTTAGGGCTCGCGACAGGGGTCGGCTACACCTTC. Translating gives CASSLGLATGVGYTF.

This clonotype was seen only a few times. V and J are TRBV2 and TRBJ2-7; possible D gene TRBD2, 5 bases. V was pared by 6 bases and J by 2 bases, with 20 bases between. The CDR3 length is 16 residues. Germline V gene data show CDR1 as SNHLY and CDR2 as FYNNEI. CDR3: CASRAEGVRFTYEQYF. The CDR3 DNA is TGTGCCAGCAGAGCAGAGGGTGTTAGGTTTACCTACGAGCAGTACTTC.

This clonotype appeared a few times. The CDR3 protein is CSARQGGTGELFF. In DNA, the CDR3 is TGCAGTGCTAGACAGGGAGGCACCGGGGAGCTGTTTTTT. The chain employs TRBV20-1 and TRBJ2-2; a weak D match, TRBD2 (6 bases). Per the germline V gene, CDR1 is DFQATT and CDR2 is SNEGSKA (reference sequence). The V end was cut by 2 bases, the J end by 4 bases, with 8 bases between. The CDR3 contains 13 residues.

The CDR3 sequence is CASSYVPPGPYEQYF. In DNA form, the CDR3 reads TGTGCCAGCAGTTACGTTCCCCCGGGGCCCTACGAGCAGTACTTC. This chain links TRBV6-5 with TRBJ2-7, with D possibly being TRBD1 or TRBD2 (5 bases each). The CDR3 has 15 amino acids. Germline lookup yields CDR1 MNHEY and CDR2 SVGAGI. Trimming left V 2 bases short and J 2 bases short, with 13 bases between.

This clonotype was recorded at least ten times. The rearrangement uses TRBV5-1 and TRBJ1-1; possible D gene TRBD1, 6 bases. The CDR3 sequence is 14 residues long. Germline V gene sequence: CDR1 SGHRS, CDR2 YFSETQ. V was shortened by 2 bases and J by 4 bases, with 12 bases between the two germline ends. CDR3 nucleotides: TGCGCCAGCAGCTTATCTTCAGGGGTCACTGAAGCTTTCTTT. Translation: CASSLSSGVTEAFF.

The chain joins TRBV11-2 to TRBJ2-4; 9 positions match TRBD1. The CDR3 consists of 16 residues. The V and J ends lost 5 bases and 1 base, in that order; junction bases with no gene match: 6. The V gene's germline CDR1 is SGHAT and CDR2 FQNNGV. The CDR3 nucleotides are TGTGCCAGCAGCCCCGGACAGGGGACGGCCAAAAACATTCAGTACTTC. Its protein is CASSPGQGTAKNIQYF.

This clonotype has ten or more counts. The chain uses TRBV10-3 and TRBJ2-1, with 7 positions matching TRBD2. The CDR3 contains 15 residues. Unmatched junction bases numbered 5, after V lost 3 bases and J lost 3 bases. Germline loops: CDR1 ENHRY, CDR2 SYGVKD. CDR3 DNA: TGTGCCATCAGTGACTGGCGGGAGTACTACAATGAGCAGTTCTTC. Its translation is CAISDWREYYNEQFF.

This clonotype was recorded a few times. CDR3 DNA: TGTGCCACCAAGGGGGCAGGGCAGGTGGTGACTGAAGCTTTCTTT. It is translated as CATKGAGQVVTEAFF. J is TRBJ1-1 and V is TRBV10-3, with TRBD1 matching 7 bases. V was pared by 10 bases and J by 5 bases, with 16 bases of the junction left unmatched. The CDR3 sequence is 15 residues long. Germline CDR1 is ENHRY and CDR2 is SYGVKD.

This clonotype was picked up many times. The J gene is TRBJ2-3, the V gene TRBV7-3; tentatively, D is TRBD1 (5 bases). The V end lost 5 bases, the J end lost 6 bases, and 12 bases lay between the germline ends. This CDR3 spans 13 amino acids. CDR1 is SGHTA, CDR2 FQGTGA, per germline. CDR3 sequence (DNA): TGTGCCAGCAGCCCCCTCCCAGGGGATACGCAGTATTTT. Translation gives CASSPLPGDTQYF.

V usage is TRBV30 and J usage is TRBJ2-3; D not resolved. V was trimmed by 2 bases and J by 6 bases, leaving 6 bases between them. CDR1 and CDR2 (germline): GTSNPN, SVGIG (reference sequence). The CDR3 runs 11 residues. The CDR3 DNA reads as TGTGCCTGGAGTACGGGTGATACGCAGTATTTT. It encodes CAWSTGDTQYF.

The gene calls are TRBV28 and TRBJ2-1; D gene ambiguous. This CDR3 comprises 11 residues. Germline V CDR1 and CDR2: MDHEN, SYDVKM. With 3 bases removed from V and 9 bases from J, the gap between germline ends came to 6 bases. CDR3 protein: CASSLSVEQFF. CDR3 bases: TGTGCCAGCAGTTTGTCCGTTGAGCAGTTCTTC.

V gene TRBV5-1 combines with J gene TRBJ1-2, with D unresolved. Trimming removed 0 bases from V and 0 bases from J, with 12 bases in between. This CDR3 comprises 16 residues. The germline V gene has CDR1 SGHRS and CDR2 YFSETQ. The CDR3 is CASSLAADLANYGYTF. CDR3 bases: TGCGCCAGCAGCTTGGCTGCGGATTTAGCTAACTATGGCTACACCTTC.

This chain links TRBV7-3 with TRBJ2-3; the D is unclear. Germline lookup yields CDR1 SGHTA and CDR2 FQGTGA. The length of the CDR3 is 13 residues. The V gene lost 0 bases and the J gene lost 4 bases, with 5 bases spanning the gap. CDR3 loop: CASSLTWSDTQYF. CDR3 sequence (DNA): TGTGCCAGCAGCTTAACTTGGTCAGATACGCAGTATTTT.

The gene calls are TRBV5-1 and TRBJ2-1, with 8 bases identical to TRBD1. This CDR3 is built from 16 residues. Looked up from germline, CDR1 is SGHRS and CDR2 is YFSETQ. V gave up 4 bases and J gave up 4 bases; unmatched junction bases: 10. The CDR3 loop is CASSNLDRALYNEQFF. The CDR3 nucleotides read TGCGCCAGCAGCAATTTGGACAGGGCCCTTTACAATGAGCAGTTCTTC.

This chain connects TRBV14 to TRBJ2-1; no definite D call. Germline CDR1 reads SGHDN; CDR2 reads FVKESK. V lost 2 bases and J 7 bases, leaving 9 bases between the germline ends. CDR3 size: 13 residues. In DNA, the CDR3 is TGTGCCAGCAGCCAAAGGTTAGCAAATGAGCAGTTCTTC. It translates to CASSQRLANEQFF.

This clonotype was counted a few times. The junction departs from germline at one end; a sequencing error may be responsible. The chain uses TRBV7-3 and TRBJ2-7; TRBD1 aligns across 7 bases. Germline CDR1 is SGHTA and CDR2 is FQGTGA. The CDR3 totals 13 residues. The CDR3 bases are TGTGCCGGCAGCTTAACGTCAGGGGGCGAGCAGTACTTC. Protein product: CAGSLTSGGEQYF.

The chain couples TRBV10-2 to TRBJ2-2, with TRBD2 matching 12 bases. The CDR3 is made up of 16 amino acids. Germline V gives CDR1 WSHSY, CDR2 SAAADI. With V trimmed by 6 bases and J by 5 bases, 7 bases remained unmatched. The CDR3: CASRRASGRGTGELFF. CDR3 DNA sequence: TGCGCCAGCAGGAGGGCTAGCGGGAGGGGAACCGGGGAGCTGTTTTTT.

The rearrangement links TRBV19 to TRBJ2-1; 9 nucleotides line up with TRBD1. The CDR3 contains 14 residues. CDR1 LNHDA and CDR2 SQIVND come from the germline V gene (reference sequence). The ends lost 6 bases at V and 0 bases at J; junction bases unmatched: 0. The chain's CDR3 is CASRDRGSYNEQFF. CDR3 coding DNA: TGTGCCAGTAGGGACAGGGGCTCCTACAATGAGCAGTTCTTC.

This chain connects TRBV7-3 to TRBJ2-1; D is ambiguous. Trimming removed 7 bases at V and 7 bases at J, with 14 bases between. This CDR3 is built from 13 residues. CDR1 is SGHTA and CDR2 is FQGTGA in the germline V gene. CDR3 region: CASTPYAGNEQFF. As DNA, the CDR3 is TGTGCCAGCACACCCTACGCTGGGAATGAGCAGTTCTTC.

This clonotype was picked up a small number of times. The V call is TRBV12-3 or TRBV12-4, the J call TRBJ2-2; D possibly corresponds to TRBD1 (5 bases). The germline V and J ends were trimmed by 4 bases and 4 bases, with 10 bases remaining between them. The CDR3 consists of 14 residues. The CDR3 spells CASSSDISTGELFF. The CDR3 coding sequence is TGTGCCAGCAGTTCGGACATTTCCACCGGGGAGCTGTTTTTT.

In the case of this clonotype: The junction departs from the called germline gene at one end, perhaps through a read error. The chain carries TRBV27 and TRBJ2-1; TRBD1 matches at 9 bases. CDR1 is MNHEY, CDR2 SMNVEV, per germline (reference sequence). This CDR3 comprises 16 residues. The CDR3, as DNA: TGTGCCACCAGTGACCGTCAAGGGACAGGGTCGAATGAGCAGTTCTTC. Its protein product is CATSDRQGTGSNEQFF.

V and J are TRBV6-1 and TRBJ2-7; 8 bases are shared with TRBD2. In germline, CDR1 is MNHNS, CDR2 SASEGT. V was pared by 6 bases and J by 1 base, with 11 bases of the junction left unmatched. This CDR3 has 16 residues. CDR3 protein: CASSVTGTSTSYEQYF. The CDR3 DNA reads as TGTGCCAGCAGCGTGACCGGGACTAGTACATCCTACGAGCAGTACTTC.

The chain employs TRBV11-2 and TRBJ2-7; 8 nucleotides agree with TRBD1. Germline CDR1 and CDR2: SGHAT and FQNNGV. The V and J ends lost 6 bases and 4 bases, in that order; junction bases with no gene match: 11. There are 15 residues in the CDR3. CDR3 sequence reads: CASRPLTGANYEQYF. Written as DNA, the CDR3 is TGTGCCAGCAGACCCCTGACAGGGGCCAATTACGAGCAGTACTTC. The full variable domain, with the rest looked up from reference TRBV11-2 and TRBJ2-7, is EAGVAQSPRYKIIEKRQSVAFWCNPISGHATLYWYQQILGQGPKLLIQFQNNGVVDDSQLPKDRFSAERLKGVDSTLKIQPAKLEDSAVYLCASRPLTGANYEQYFGPGTRLTVT.